Listed below are T cell receptor beta chains from one sample, sequenced in a study of shared clonotypes between healthy human individuals. Measured with immunoSEQ multiplex PCR; TCRdb has only the in-frame clones, and not every one. The sample comprises 2 million to 2.5 million clones, around 96% of which are singletons, and around 1.1% rests with the top ten. The sequencing sample was made of naive CD8+ T cells sorted from blood. These receptors were taken from a man younger than 30 in good health. CDR3s include the opening cysteine and the closing phenylalanine or tryptophan. The D gene is left open where the match is weak. Clone size is stated in some rows and not others, as once, few, many or a class when expanded.

size	D	V	length	J	CDR3	DNA
.	.	TRBV7-2	11	TRBJ2-1	CASSLGNEQFF	TGTGCCAGCAGCCTGGGGAATGAGCAGTTCTTC
.	.	TRBV7-9	15	TRBJ2-3	CASSFRGEGTDTQYF	TGTGCCAGCAGCTTCAGGGGAGAAGGCACAGATACGCAGTATTTT
.	TRBD1	TRBV2	14	TRBJ2-3	CASSRDRGTDTQYF	TGTGCCAGCAGTAGGGACAGAGGCACAGATACGCAGTATTTT
.	.	TRBV11-2	13	TRBJ2-7	CASSFPNSYEQYF	TGTGCCAGCAGCTTCCCTAACTCCTACGAGCAGTACTTC
.	.	TRBV4-1	13	TRBJ2-7	CASSSFGQYEQYF	TGCGCCAGCAGCTCCTTCGGGCAGTACGAGCAGTACTTC
.	.	TRBV7-9	12	TRBJ2-3	CASATSTDTQYF	TGTGCCAGTGCGACTAGTACAGATACGCAGTATTTT
once	.	TRBV4-3	15	TRBJ2-1	CASSQEPLKWDEQFF	TGCGCCAGCAGCCAAGAGCCTCTCAAGTGGGATGAGCAGTTCTTC
.	.	TRBV7-8	16	TRBJ2-3	CASSLVGRGGTDTQYF	TGTGCCAGCAGCTTAGTGGGCAGGGGGGGCACAGATACGCAGTATTTT
.	TRBD1	TRBV18	15	TRBJ2-5	CASSPGRDRQETQYF	TGTGCCAGCTCACCAGGCCGGGACAGACAAGAGACCCAGTACTTC
.	.	TRBV19	15	TRBJ1-5	CASSYDRDSNQPQHF	TGTGCCAGTAGTTACGACAGAGATAGCAATCAGCCCCAGCATTTT
once	.	TRBV25-1	13	TRBJ2-1	CASSVGGYNEQFF	TGTGCCAGCAGTGTCGGCGGGTACAATGAGCAGTTCTTC
.	TRBD1	TRBV5-4	19	TRBJ1-6	CASSLDSTGNDPYNSPLHF	TGTGCCAGCAGCTTGGACTCGACAGGGAATGACCCCTATAATTCACCCCTCCACTTT
.	.	TRBV7-2	16	TRBJ2-7	CASSFPVGEMDYEQYF	TGTGCCAGCAGCTTCCCTGTTGGGGAGATGGACTACGAGCAGTACTTC
.	.	TRBV4-1	14	TRBJ1-1	CASSQGPGSTEAFF	TGCGCCAGCAGCCAAGGACCGGGGAGCACTGAAGCTTTCTTT
.	.	TRBV5-1	14	TRBJ2-1	CASGRRESYNEQFF	TGCGCCAGCGGGCGACGGGAATCCTACAATGAGCAGTTCTTC
.	.	TRBV15	14	TRBJ1-2	CATSWVLHFYGYTF	TGTGCCACCAGCTGGGTCCTACACTTCTATGGCTACACCTTC
.	.	TRBV15	13	TRBJ2-7	CATSPGSGYEQYF	TGTGCCACCAGCCCAGGGTCGGGGTACGAGCAGTACTTC
.	TRBD2	TRBV6-1	15	TRBJ2-7	CASSIAGGYDNEQYF	TGTGCCAGCAGCATAGCGGGAGGGTACGACAACGAGCAGTACTTC
.	.	TRBV4-1	16	TRBJ1-4	CASSQDRAGEDEKLFF	TGCGCCAGCAGCCAAGATAGAGCGGGGGAGGATGAAAAACTGTTTTTT
.	.	TRBV7-9	14	TRBJ2-1	CASSPATAWNEQFF	TGTGCCAGCAGTCCGGCAACGGCCTGGAATGAGCAGTTCTTC
.	.	TRBV4-1	14	TRBJ2-7	CASSHAVPSYEQYF	TGCGCCAGCAGCCACGCCGTTCCCTCCTACGAGCAGTACTTC
.	.	TRBV5-8	14	TRBJ1-2	CASSLVGGNYGYTF	TGTGCCAGCAGCTTAGTAGGGGGGAACTATGGCTACACCTTC
once	.	TRBV5-4	13	TRBJ1-3	CASSLDTGNTIYF	TGTGCCAGCAGCTTGGACACTGGAAACACCATATATTTT
.	.	TRBV11-3	15	TRBJ2-5	CASSRGLGVQETQYF	TGTGCCAGCAGCCGAGGACTGGGCGTCCAAGAGACCCAGTACTTC
.	.	TRBV9	15	TRBJ2-5	CASSVDYLGLETQYF	TGTGCCAGCAGCGTGGACTATCTAGGGTTGGAGACCCAGTACTTC
.	.	TRBV5-1	13	TRBJ2-7	CASSFGAGYEQYF	TGCGCCAGCAGCTTTGGAGCAGGCTACGAGCAGTACTTC
.	.	TRBV18	15	TRBJ2-5	CASSPNRGREETQYF	TGTGCCAGCTCACCAAACCGAGGGCGTGAGGAGACCCAGTACTTC
.	.	TRBV28	12	TRBJ1-6	CASSSGDSSLHF	TGTGCCAGCAGTTCAGGGGATTCATCCCTCCACTTT
.	.	TRBV4-1	15	TRBJ2-7	CASSQDPGLLYEQYF	TGCGCCAGCAGCCAAGATCCAGGGTTACTATACGAGCAGTACTTC
few	.	TRBV27	15	TRBJ1-6	CASSLFRVGNSPLHF	TGTGCCAGCAGTTTATTTAGGGTAGGCAATTCACCCCTCCACTTT
.	.	TRBV19	14	TRBJ1-2	CASSIPGLNYGYTF	TGTGCCAGTAGTATCCCAGGACTGAACTATGGCTACACCTTC
.	.	TRBV28	12	TRBJ1-1	CASSPDGRHAFF	TGTGCCAGCAGTCCTGACGGTAGGCATGCTTTCTTT
.	.	TRBV5-4	17	TRBJ1-2	CASSLGRVSGLYYGYTF	TGTGCCAGCAGCTTGGGTCGTGTGTCAGGACTATACTATGGCTACACCTTC
.	.	TRBV11-2	16	TRBJ1-2	CASSATPGGRGYGYTF	TGTGCCAGCAGCGCCACGCCGGGGGGCAGGGGATATGGCTACACCTTC
.	TRBD1	TRBV29-1	14	TRBJ2-1	CSVIGQGQYNEQFF	TGCAGCGTTATCGGACAGGGCCAGTACAATGAGCAGTTCTTC
.	.	TRBV6-5	13	TRBJ2-1	CASSLASYNEQFF	TGTGCCAGCAGCCTAGCATCCTACAATGAGCAGTTCTTC
.	TRBD1	TRBV19	15	TRBJ1-2	CASSQTTGRVYGYTF	TGTGCCAGTAGTCAAACGACAGGGAGGGTCTATGGCTACACCTTC